Described below is a single T cell receptor (beta chain) sequence and its context. Its antigen remains unknown. These data originate in a study of regulatory T cells in long-lasting Graves disease. General study points: Persistent disease exhibited a predilection for TRBV28, TRBJ1-2 and TRBJ2-5. Persistent Graves' patients showed a TCR diversity that was lower than that of newly diagnosed ones.

In germline, CDR1 is MDHEN, CDR2 SYDVKM. Unmatched junction bases numbered 7, after V lost 7 bases and J lost 3 bases. The CDR3 extends over 15 amino acids. To make TCR beta libraries, researchers used iRepertoire HTBI primers and Arm-PCR of CDR3 regions. Original analysis: Identified across the samples were over 50 TRBV segments and approximately 14 TRBJ segments. Each CDR3 protein is one row after TCRdb ran MiXCR on the multiplex PCR reads. Clone size and V and J calls follow TCRdb, not the original study. The table records about 530,000 distinct CDR3 sequences, approximately 16% of them present only once. Time point in this sample: newly diagnosed GD, antithyroid drugs for less than 3 months. PBMCs were the source of the RNA used for TCR sequencing. These data are also associated with another study on T cells in Graves' hyperthyroidism and ophthalmopathy.

This clonotype was sampled from a woman in her forties or fifties with Graves disease. Here the sequenced sample was peripheral blood mononuclear cells (PBMCs), taken at new diagnosis, from a patient treated with antithyroid drugs. The J gene is TRBJ2-1, the V gene TRBV28, with TRBD2 matching over 9 bases. The DNA for the CDR3 is TGTGCCAGCAAAGAGCTAGCGGGGTTCTACAATGAGCAGTTCTTC. Translation: CASKELAGFYNEQFF. Full variable domain (rest looked up from reference TRBV28 and TRBJ2-1): DVKVTQSSRYLVKRTGEKVFLECVQDMDHENMFWYRQDPGLGLRLIYFSYDVKMKEKGDIPEGYSVSREKKERFSLILESASTNQTSMYLCASKELAGFYNEQFFGPGTRLTVL.